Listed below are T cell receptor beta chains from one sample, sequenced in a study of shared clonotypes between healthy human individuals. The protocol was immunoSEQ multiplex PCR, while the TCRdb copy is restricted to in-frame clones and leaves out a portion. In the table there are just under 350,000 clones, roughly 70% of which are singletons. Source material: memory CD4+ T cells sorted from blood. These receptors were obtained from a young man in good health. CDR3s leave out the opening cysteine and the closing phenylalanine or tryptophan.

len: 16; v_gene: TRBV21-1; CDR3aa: ASSSPGLAELSSYEQY
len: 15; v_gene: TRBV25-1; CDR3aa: ASSEDQGARNLNEQF
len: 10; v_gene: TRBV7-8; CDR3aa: ASSSNGYEQY
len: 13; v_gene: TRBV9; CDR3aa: ASSAQQGPQETQY
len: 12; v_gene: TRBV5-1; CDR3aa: ASRQGARTGELF
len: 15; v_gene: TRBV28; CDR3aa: ASSLDAPGGTNEKLF
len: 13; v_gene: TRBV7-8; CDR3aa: ASSGSGEFVDTQY
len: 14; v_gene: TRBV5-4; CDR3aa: ASSLGQGNLQEAQY
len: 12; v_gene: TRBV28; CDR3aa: ASSPMTGDYGYT
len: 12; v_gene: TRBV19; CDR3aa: ASSRTYSNQPQH
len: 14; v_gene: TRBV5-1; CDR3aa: ASSLQGGLGANVLT
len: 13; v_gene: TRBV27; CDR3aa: ASSFYRTGTGELF
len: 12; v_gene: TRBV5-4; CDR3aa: ASSLDSLQETQY
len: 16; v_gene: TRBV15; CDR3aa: ATSRDRSGLSLTDTQY
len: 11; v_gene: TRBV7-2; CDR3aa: ASSTNRGETQY
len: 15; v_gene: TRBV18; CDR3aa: ASSPLLRISNTDTQY
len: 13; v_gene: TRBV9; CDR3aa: ASSETSGRSYEQF
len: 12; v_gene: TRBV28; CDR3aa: ASSRPTRKDEQY
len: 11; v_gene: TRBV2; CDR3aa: ASSETANTEAF
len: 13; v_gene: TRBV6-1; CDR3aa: ASGARTGGGETQY
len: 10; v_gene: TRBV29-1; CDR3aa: SAQGPTGMTF
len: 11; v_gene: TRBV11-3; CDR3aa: ASSPREGQTQY
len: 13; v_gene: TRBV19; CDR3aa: ASSMATGLQSGQY
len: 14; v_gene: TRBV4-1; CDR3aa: ASSHDMNSAGYEQY
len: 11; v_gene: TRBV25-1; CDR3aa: ASSLPPRDEQY
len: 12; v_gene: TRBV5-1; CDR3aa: ASSFSSGYNEQF
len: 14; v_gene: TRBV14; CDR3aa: ASSPSSGRAVNEQF
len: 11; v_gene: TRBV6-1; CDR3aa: ASSTSGRNEQF
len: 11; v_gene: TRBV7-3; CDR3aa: ASSRGQGNEQY
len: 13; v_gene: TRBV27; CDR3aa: ASSSDPTGSQPQH
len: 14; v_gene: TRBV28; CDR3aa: ASSFRGRYSNQPQH
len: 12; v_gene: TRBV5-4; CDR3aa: ASSTRGNHYEQY
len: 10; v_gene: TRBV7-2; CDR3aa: ASSMSADTQY
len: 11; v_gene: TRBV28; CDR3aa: ASSVGTLYGYT
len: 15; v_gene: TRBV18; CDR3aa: ASSPATGAGGSYGYT
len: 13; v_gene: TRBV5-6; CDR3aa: ASSGPGRDTGELF
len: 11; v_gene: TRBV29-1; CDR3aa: SAARTSYYEQY
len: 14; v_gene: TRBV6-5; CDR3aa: ASSYRGTDRNYGYT
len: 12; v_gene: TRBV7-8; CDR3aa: ASSPTGNTGELF
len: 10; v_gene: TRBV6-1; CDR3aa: ASRAGNYGYT
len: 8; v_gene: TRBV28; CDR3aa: ASAGEKLF
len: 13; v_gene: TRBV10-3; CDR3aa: AISERTGGVGEQF
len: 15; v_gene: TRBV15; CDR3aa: ATSRGGDHSGANVLT
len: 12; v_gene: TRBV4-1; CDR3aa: ASSRTSGRGEQF
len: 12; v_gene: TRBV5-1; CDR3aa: ASRRDGSYNEQF
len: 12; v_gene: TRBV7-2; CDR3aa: ASSREGVGLTQY
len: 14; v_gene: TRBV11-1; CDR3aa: ASSPTGTGKYTEAF
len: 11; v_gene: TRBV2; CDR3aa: ATRESTNNEQF
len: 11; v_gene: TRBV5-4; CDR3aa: ASSLFQVETQY
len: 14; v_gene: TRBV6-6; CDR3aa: ASGSGKSSGANVLT
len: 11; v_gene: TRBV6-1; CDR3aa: ASTPNTHNEQF
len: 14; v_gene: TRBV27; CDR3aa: ASSLLGGTGVYEQY
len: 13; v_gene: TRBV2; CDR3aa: ASSATLAGPAEQY
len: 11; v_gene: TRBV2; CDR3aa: ASTGTGSYGYT
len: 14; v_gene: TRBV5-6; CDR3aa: ASSLMGSVAYNEQF